One and the same sample provided the 14 T cell receptor beta chains below, sequenced in a study of patients and donors after allogeneic stem cell transplantation. One entry per CDR3 protein results from TCRdb running MiXCR on the RT-PCR reads. The data show some 960,000 distinct CDR3 sequences, about 20% seen once. Sequenced material: blood, either unsorted or a sorted T cell fraction (not recorded which). These receptors were taken from a human donor who was either an allogeneic HSCT recipient or a stem cell or donor lymphocyte infusion donor (not recorded which). It is not recorded whose cells these are; they may come from a transplant donor.

This rearrangement joins TRBV15 to TRBJ2-6; D is uncertain. The CDR3 is 14 amino acids. Germline V lookup: CDR1 LNHNV, CDR2 YYDKDF (reference sequence). V was trimmed by 3 bases and J by 1 base, leaving 4 bases between them. DNA of the CDR3: TGTGCCACCAGCAGGAGATCTGGGGCCAACGTCCTGACTTTC. Translating gives CATSRRSGANVLTF. Combining the CDR3 with reference TRBV15 and TRBJ2-6 gives the whole variable domain DAMVIQNPRYQVTQFGKPVTLSCSQTLNHNVMYWYQQKSSQAPKLLFHYYDKDFNNEADTPDNFQSRRPNTSFCFLDIRSPGLGDTAMYLCATSRRSGANVLTFGAGSRLTVL.

This clonotype was recorded a few times. V usage is TRBV30 and J usage is TRBJ1-5, with a tentative D call TRBD1 (5 bases). Trimming removed 4 bases at V and 2 bases at J, with 9 bases between. The CDR3 runs 13 residues. Looked up from germline, CDR1 is GTSNPN and CDR2 is SVGIG (reference sequence). CDR3 sequence reads: CAWTSGGNQPQHF. The CDR3 nucleotides read TGTGCCTGGACATCGGGGGGCAATCAGCCCCAGCATTTT.

This chain links TRBV6-5 with TRBJ2-2; TRBD2 might be the D (5 bases). V was pared by 1 base and J by 0 bases, with 9 bases between. This CDR3 region has 16 residues. Germline V CDR1 and CDR2: MNHEY, SVGAGI. The CDR3 loop reads CASSYFRRANTGELFF. For the CDR3, the DNA is TGTGCCAGCAGTTACTTTAGGCGGGCGAACACCGGGGAGCTGTTTTTT.

The rearrangement uses TRBV30 and TRBJ1-4; D remains ambiguous. There are 13 residues in the CDR3. CDR1 is GTSNPN and CDR2 is SVGIG in the germline V gene (reference sequence). Trimming pared 3 bases from V and 8 bases from J, leaving 13 bases between. The CDR3 bases are TGTGCCTGGAGGCAGCGGGTAGAGGAAAAACTGTTTTTT. Residues: CAWRQRVEEKLFF.

V and J are TRBV4-3 and TRBJ1-5, with TRBD1 matching 9 bases. This CDR3 has 17 residues. Per the germline V gene, CDR1 is LGHNA and CDR2 is YSLEER. The V segment lost 0 bases and the J segment 6 bases; nucleotides outside the gene matches: 9. CDR3 region: CASSQDPPGQGRQPQHF. The CDR3 DNA reads TGCGCCAGCAGCCAAGATCCCCCGGGACAGGGTCGTCAGCCCCAGCATTTT.

V and J are TRBV16 and TRBJ2-6; D uncertain. This CDR3 has 13 residues. V dropped 6 bases and J dropped 2 bases, with 5 bases sitting between them. Germline V lookup: CDR1 KGHSY, CDR2 FQNENV. The CDR3 DNA reads as TGTGCCAGCAGGCCCACTGGGGCCAACGTCCTGACTTTC. It codes for CASRPTGANVLTF.

The J gene is TRBJ2-5, the V gene TRBV24-1; possibly TRBD1 for D (5 bases). The germline CDR1 and CDR2 sequences are KGHDR and SFDVKD. The V end lost 4 bases, the J end lost 1 base, and 12 bases lay between the germline ends. The CDR3 has 15 amino acids. The CDR3 nucleotides read TGTGCCACCAGTGACAACCTGGGGCTCCAAGAGACCCAGTACTTC. This sequence encodes CATSDNLGLQETQYF.

The chain's CDR3 is CSVVTNTEAFF. Written as DNA, the CDR3 is TGCAGCGTTGTGACCAACACTGAAGCTTTCTTT. This chain joins TRBV29-1 and TRBJ1-1; D not certain. CDR3 length: 11 residues. The germline V gene has CDR1 SQVTM and CDR2 ANQGSEA. V shed 4 bases and J shed 2 bases, with 5 bases lying between them.

This clonotype was recorded a few times. This sequence joins TRBV5-1 and TRBJ1-3; a weak D match, TRBD1 (6 bases). The CDR3 is 16 residues long. Trimming left V 0 bases short and J 4 bases short, with 14 bases between. Germline-derived CDR1 and CDR2 are SGHRS and YFSETQ. The CDR3 bases are TGCGCCAGCAGCTTGGTTTCTGGGACATCGGGAAACACCATATATTTT. Encoded protein: CASSLVSGTSGNTIYF.

V usage is TRBV7-8 and J usage is TRBJ2-5; tentative D call: TRBD1 (5 bases). V was cut by 5 bases and J by 5 bases, with 15 bases left in between. The CDR3 totals 14 residues. The germline V gene has CDR1 SGHVS and CDR2 FQNEAQ. The CDR3 region has the DNA TGTGCCAGCAGCCCAGGGCCAGTTAGGGAGACCCAGTACTTC. It translates to CASSPGPVRETQYF.

V and J are TRBV24-1 and TRBJ2-2; 10 bases are a match to TRBD2. The V gene end was trimmed by 7 bases and the J gene end by 0 bases; junction bases not matched to a gene: 16. The CDR3 contains 20 residues. CDR1 is KGHDR and CDR2 is SFDVKD in the germline V gene. The CDR3 region is CATSSTSGVAGGPNTGELFF. CDR3 bases: TGTGCCACCAGCTCGACCTCCGGGGTAGCGGGGGGTCCGAACACCGGGGAGCTGTTTTTT.

The rearrangement links TRBV19 to TRBJ2-3; no clear D gene. The CDR3 has 16 residues. The V and J ends lost 0 bases and 0 bases respectively, with 10 bases between them. Germline CDR1 reads LNHDA; CDR2 reads SQIVND (reference sequence). Written as DNA, the CDR3 is TGTGCCAGTAGTATAGATCGGGTTCCTAGCACAGATACGCAGTATTTT. It specifies CASSIDRVPSTDTQYF.

This clonotype was seen only a few times. The chain employs TRBV11-2 and TRBJ2-2; D is perhaps TRBD1 (6 bases). Germline V gene sequence: CDR1 SGHAT, CDR2 FQNNGV. Trimming left V 5 bases short and J 4 bases short, with 23 bases between. The CDR3 covers 18 residues. The CDR3 bases are TGTGCCAGCAGCAAAGAGTCCCAGGGGACGACTTCCACCGGGGAGCTGTTTTTT. It is translated as CASSKESQGTTSTGELFF.

V and J are TRBV5-1 and TRBJ2-3; 9 bases are shared with TRBD1. After removal of 3 bases from V and 4 bases from J, the junction contained 6 bases not matched to a gene. The CDR3 has 15 residues. Germline V gene data show CDR1 as SGHRS and CDR2 as YFSETQ. The chain's CDR3 is CASSSQGAQPDTQYF. CDR3 nucleotides: TGCGCCAGCAGCTCACAGGGGGCGCAGCCAGATACGCAGTATTTT. Complete variable domain (other parts from reference TRBV5-1 and TRBJ2-3): KAGVTQTPRYLIKTRGQQVTLSCSPISGHRSVSWYQQTPGQGLQFLFEYFSETQRNKGNFPGRFSGRQFSNSRSEMNVSTLELGDSALYLCASSSQGAQPDTQYFGPGTRLTVL.